This paragraph covers one T cell receptor beta chain sequence. In this sample, this clonotype turned up many times. Its cognate antigen has yet to be identified. Base quality data are lacking; no much larger clone is found one base away. For repertoire sequencing, TCR beta CDR3 regions were amplified from RNA transcripts. HTBI primers and the Qiagen OneStep RT-PCR kit were used in a first-round RT-PCR, which was followed by a second-round multiplex PCR, size selection and purification. The libraries underwent paired-end sequencing with 100 bp reads on an Illumina HiSeq2000. The authors' analysis ran thus. Reads were processed with SOAPnuke, discarding reads with adapters, uncalled bases, mean Phred below 15, or no exact constant-primer or identifier match. COPE v1.2.5 was used to merge the high-quality paired reads. Each unique nucleotide sequence was treated as a clonotype, and MiTCR v1.1 was used to align the clonotypes to the IMGT TRB V, D and J references. The analysis was limited to V-J combinations with a frequency above 0.0001, which together covered 99.2% of the repertoires. A TCR clonal expansion and chaos score per V-J combination was defined as the ratio of F50 clonal expansion to chaos observed in the TCRdist matrix. Welch's t-statistics and random forest were used to narrow the features down to 13 V-J combinations, which were then fed into a naive Bayes classifier. The Morisita-Horn index was used to measure how similar the thyroid and blood repertoires were. TCRdb handled the public reads itself, with Q25 trimming in fastp and clone calling in MiXCR, and kept productive beta chains. Rows with a matching CDR3 protein are joined into one entry that keeps the most common DNA and genes. The V and J calls were determined by TCRdb, not by the authors. The sample contains over 500,000 distinct CDR3 sequences, approximately 22% of them found a single time. Together, the top ten hold approximately 6.9% of the sample.

Stable hyperthyroidism was defined as no progression to ophthalmopathy within 18 months of follow-up. Hyperthyroidism patients were newly diagnosed, were aged 18 to 65 years, and had a disease duration under 2 months. Anyone with other autoimmune diseases, uncontrolled infections, pregnancy or lactation was excluded from the study. Diagnosis was based on clinical symptoms, serum thyroxine, TRAb, thyroid ultrasound and orbital computed tomography. Ficoll-Paque density gradient centrifugation was used to isolate PBMCs from 8.5 to 10 ml of fresh peripheral blood. Total RNA was extracted using Trizol reagent, and RNA quality was checked on an Agilent 2100 Bioanalyzer. V loses 5 bases of germline sequence and J loses 12 bases, and the interval between the two ends is 31 bases. Looking up the germline V gene yields CDR1 MDHEN and CDR2 SYDVKM. The CDR3 runs 17 residues from the cysteine to the phenylalanine. Just the 51-base CDR3 DNA is kept, in frame starting at base 1.

The entry originates in a study of Graves' ophthalmopathy and Graves' hyperthyroidism (dated 2018 in TCRdb). The study in broad terms: Peripheral blood was collected at initial diagnosis, prior to any treatment. In total, 120 to 150 blood samples were TCR-sequenced: approximately 42 ophthalmopathy, under 80 hyperthyroidism and about 17 hyperthyroidism-to-ophthalmopathy patients. In a handful of hyperthyroidism patients, the T-cell repertoire of thyroid tissue was compared with the T-cell repertoire of blood. The independent validation cohort included under 20 hyperthyroidism patients plus 17 patients who later progressed from hyperthyroidism to ophthalmopathy. A discovery set of 95 to 100 patients (43 ophthalmopathy, 60 or so stable hyperthyroidism) was enrolled to explore V-J signatures distinguishing ophthalmopathy from hyperthyroidism. For training and testing, the roughly 93 patients in the discovery cohort were randomly divided in a 7:3 ratio. The study used TCR beta repertoire signatures to distinguish Graves' ophthalmopathy from Graves' hyperthyroidism and to predict progression to ophthalmopathy. After sampling, hyperthyroidism patients received methimazole starting at 30 mg daily, and ophthalmopathy patients received high-dose intravenous methylprednisolone. Results the study describes overall, beyond this receptor: Among expanded thyroid clonotypes with frequency above 0.001, most also showed up in blood, which suggests that blood repertoires may reflect the thyroid immune response. In validation, the model predicted ophthalmopathy progression with 70.59% sensitivity and 72.22% specificity; 12 predicted patients were CT-confirmed with GO in a median of around 6 months. The 13-signature model separated ophthalmopathy from stable hyperthyroidism with approximately 90% sensitivity and around 81% specificity in cross-validation, and 80%/75% in the test set. No statistical method was used to set the sample size in advance, and the investigators knew which group each participant was assigned to.

The source is a woman aged 18-29 years with stable Graves' hyperthyroidism. Some clones in this sample may be carry-over from other donors' samples. Donor details come from another sample of the same person, matched by shared clones. The sample consisted of peripheral blood. Rearrangement joined TRBV28 to TRBJ1-2, with TRBD1 perhaps the D gene, on 5 matching bases. The DNA sequence is TGTGCCAGCAGTGCCTTACATAACTTTGGGACGTCCCGCGGCCACACCTTC. This is translated as CASSALHNFGTSRGHTF.